The next 32 T cell receptor beta chains were all read from a single sample in a study of shared clonotypes between healthy human individuals. Clones were sequenced by immunoSEQ multiplex PCR, and TCRdb holds only the in-frame ones, with some missing. The table records some 2,100,000 clones, 90% to 96% of them present only once. Source material: naive CD4+ T cells sorted from blood. Noted subset: CD45RA+ positively selected. These TCRs come from a man aged 18-30 years in good health.

The rearrangement joins TRBV21-1 to TRBJ2-7; the table calls TRBD1, which could not be checked here. TRBV21-1 is a pseudogene locus. This CDR3 comprises 16 residues. CDR3 loop: CASSKEETGGQNEQYF. CDR3 nucleotides: TGTGCCAGCAGCAAAGAGGAAACAGGCGGCCAGAACGAGCAGTACTTC.

The rearrangement links TRBV30 to TRBJ2-7; tentative D call: TRBD1 (6 bases). Germline lookup yields CDR1 GTSNPN and CDR2 SVGIG (reference sequence). The CDR3 contains 11 residues. Between the trimmed V and J ends, which lost 5 bases and 3 bases, there was a span of 8 bases. The CDR3 sequence is CAWHRDYEQYF. Here the CDR3 DNA reads TGTGCCTGGCACAGGGACTACGAGCAGTACTTC. The variable domain in full, with the rest retrieved from reference TRBV30 and TRBJ2-7, is SQTIHQWPATLVQPVGSPLSLECTVEGTSNPNLYWYRQAAGRGLQLLFYSVGIGQISSEVPQNLSASRPQDRQFILSSKKLLLSDSGFYLCAWHRDYEQYFGPGTRLTVT.

The genes are TRBV7-8 and TRBJ1-1, with D uncertain. CDR1 and CDR2 from the germline V gene are SGHVS and FQNEAQ. This CDR3 is built from 16 residues. V lost 4 bases and J 5 bases, leaving 20 bases between the germline ends. CDR3 sequence: CASSSRLEAPGTEAFF. The CDR3 nucleotides are TGTGCCAGCAGCTCTAGGTTGGAGGCCCCGGGTACTGAAGCTTTCTTT. The full variable domain, with the rest looked up from reference TRBV7-8 and TRBJ1-1, is GAGVSQSPRYKVAKRGQDVALRCDPISGHVSLFWYQQALGQGPEFLTYFQNEAQLDKSGLPSDRFFAERPEGSVSTLKIQRTQQEDSAVYLCASSSRLEAPGTEAFFGQGTRLTVV.

The chain uses TRBV7-9 and TRBJ1-5, with a possible D match to TRBD1 (5 bases). Between the trimmed V and J ends, which lost 5 bases and 3 bases, there was a span of 23 bases. This CDR3 comprises 18 residues. The germline gives CDR1 SEHNR, CDR2 FQNEAQ (reference sequence). This CDR3 reads CASSRSKGTGWDNQPQHF. The CDR3 DNA follows: TGTGCCAGCAGCCGTTCCAAAGGGACCGGGTGGGACAATCAGCCCCAGCATTTT.

Note on this clone: The same CDR3 also results from other DNA sequences found in this sample. The CDR3 DNA follows: TGCGCCAGCAGCTTCACGGGAGGGACCTACGAGCAGTACTTC. Its translation: CASSFTGGTYEQYF. The chain is built from TRBV5-1 and TRBJ2-7; TRBD2 agrees at 8 bases. Unmatched junction bases numbered 3, after V lost 2 bases and J lost 2 bases. Germline-derived CDR1 and CDR2 are SGHRS and YFSETQ. The CDR3 is made up of 14 amino acids.

V and J are TRBV19 and TRBJ2-3; 9 nucleotides match TRBD1. This CDR3 contains 13 residues. CDR1 and CDR2 from the germline V gene are LNHDA and SQIVND (reference sequence). With V trimmed by 5 bases and J by 8 bases, 5 bases remained unmatched. CDR3 loop: CASSVGQGPTQYF. The CDR3 nucleotides read TGTGCCAGTAGTGTCGGACAGGGGCCTACGCAGTATTTT.

This CDR3 is CASSGTSSYEQYF. The CDR3 coding sequence is TGTGCCAGCAGCGGGACATCCTCCTACGAGCAGTACTTC. This chain uses TRBV6-6 with TRBJ2-7; a weak D match, TRBD1 (6 bases). CDR3 length: 13 residues. Trimming pared 6 bases from V and 0 bases from J, leaving 9 bases between. CDR1 and CDR2 (germline): MNHNY, SVGAGI (reference sequence).

The rearrangement joins TRBV2 to TRBJ2-7; weak D call: TRBD2 (6 bases). V dropped 6 bases and J dropped 0 bases, with 12 bases sitting between them. The germline gives CDR1 SNHLY, CDR2 FYNNEI. This CDR3 is 14 amino acids long. The CDR3 spells CASRRDGGSYEQYF. The CDR3 DNA reads TGTGCCAGCAGGCGGGACGGGGGCTCCTACGAGCAGTACTTC.

V is TRBV6-1 and J is TRBJ2-2; possibly TRBD1 for D (6 bases). V lost 8 bases to trimming and J lost 7 bases, with 11 bases between them. CDR3 size: 12 residues. Germline-derived CDR1 and CDR2 are MNHNS and SASEGT. The CDR3 DNA reads as TGTGCCAGCCAGGGGTTGGGCGGGGAGCTGTTTTTT. This gives the protein CASQGLGGELFF.

The rearrangement joins TRBV6-1 to TRBJ1-6, with a tentative D call TRBD1 (5 bases). The V gene lost 3 bases and the J gene lost 5 bases, with 14 bases spanning the gap. This CDR3 comprises 16 residues. Germline assignment: CDR1 MNHNS and CDR2 SASEGT. As DNA, the CDR3 is TGTGCCAGCAGTGATGGCGGGGCTGTTAATAATTCACCCCTCCACTTT. Its protein product is CASSDGGAVNNSPLHF.

In regard to this clone: In the same sample, other DNA sequences code for this CDR3. The V and J genes are TRBV5-1 and TRBJ2-5; no reliable D call. The germline gives CDR1 SGHRS, CDR2 YFSETQ. This CDR3 is 13 amino acids long. The V gene lost 0 bases and the J gene lost 2 bases, with 5 bases spanning the gap. The CDR3 coding sequence is TGCGCCAGCAGCTTGGAAGTACAAGAGACCCAGTACTTC. Its protein is CASSLEVQETQYF.

The chain links TRBV10-3 to TRBJ2-4, with 7 bases that match TRBD1. Germline V lookup: CDR1 ENHRY, CDR2 SYGVKD. The V segment lost 4 bases and the J segment 0 bases; nucleotides outside the gene matches: 12. This CDR3 is 18 amino acids long. CDR3 loop: CAISAETGNNLAKNIQYF. CDR3 in DNA: TGTGCCATCAGTGCGGAGACAGGGAATAATTTAGCCAAAAACATTCAGTACTTC.

The rearrangement joins TRBV6-5 to TRBJ2-7; 8 bases agree with TRBD1. V was clipped by 8 bases and J by 5 bases; unmatched bases: 2. The CDR3 sequence is 11 residues long. Germline-derived CDR1 and CDR2 are MNHEY and SVGAGI. As DNA, the CDR3 is TGTGCCAGCCACAGGGGGGACGAGCAGTACTTC. This gives the protein CASHRGDEQYF.

Regarding this clone: Distinct nucleotide sequences in the sample also encode this CDR3. V and J are TRBV18 and TRBJ2-2; no clear D gene. V was trimmed by 1 base and J by 2 bases, leaving 5 bases between them. The CDR3 is made up of 14 amino acids. Germline loops: CDR1 KGHSH, CDR2 LQKENI. The CDR3 sequence is CASSPQGNTGELFF. The CDR3 coding sequence is TGTGCCAGCTCACCACAGGGAAACACCGGGGAGCTGTTTTTT.

The chain employs TRBV18 and TRBJ2-1; D uncertain. Germline lookup yields CDR1 KGHSH and CDR2 LQKENI. V shed 1 base and J shed 6 bases, with 16 bases lying between them. CDR3 length: 16 residues. The CDR3 here is CASSPQVTSNVNEQFF. CDR3 sequence (DNA): TGTGCCAGCTCACCACAGGTGACATCGAACGTCAATGAGCAGTTCTTC.

The chain recombines TRBV7-8 with TRBJ2-3; maybe TRBD1 (5 bases). The CDR3 runs to 16 residues. Looked up from germline, CDR1 is SGHVS and CDR2 is FQNEAQ. The V end lost 7 bases, the J end lost 0 bases, and 17 bases lay between the germline ends. CDR3 protein: CASIKPPSGSTDTQYF. DNA of the CDR3: TGTGCCAGCATCAAACCCCCGTCAGGGAGCACAGATACGCAGTATTTT.

V is TRBV30 and J is TRBJ1-2; 8 bases fit TRBD1. The CDR3 has 15 amino acids. From germline, CDR1 is GTSNPN and CDR2 SVGIG (reference sequence). V shed 3 bases, J shed 0 bases, and the junction held 6 bases outside the gene matches. This CDR3 reads CAWRQLDRANYGYTF. CDR3 nucleotides: TGTGCCTGGAGACAGCTGGACAGGGCTAACTATGGCTACACCTTC.

The V call is TRBV30, the J call TRBJ1-5; D is ambiguous. Trimming took 3 bases from V and 8 from J, leaving 14 bases between them. This CDR3 has 13 amino acids. Germline assignment: CDR1 GTSNPN and CDR2 SVGIG (reference sequence). CDR3 DNA sequence: TGTGCCTGGAGCCCCTCGTTTGCGGAGCCCCAGCATTTT. Its protein is CAWSPSFAEPQHF.

The chain uses TRBV6-1 and TRBJ2-1, with D uncertain. Per germline, CDR1 MNHNS and CDR2 SASEGT. V was shortened by 9 bases and J by 1 base, with 13 bases between the two germline ends. There are 14 residues in the CDR3. The CDR3 sequence is CASSSVTSYNEQFF. CDR3 nucleotide sequence: TGTGCCAGTTCATCAGTCACGTCCTACAATGAGCAGTTCTTC.

V and J are TRBV28 and TRBJ1-2; unclear D gene. Germline CDR1 is MDHEN and CDR2 is SYDVKM. This CDR3 region has 16 residues. Trimming pared 6 bases from V and 0 bases from J, leaving 17 bases between. CDR3 DNA sequence: TGTGCCAGCAGCCAGTACCCGCAGCCAGCTAACTATGGCTACACCTTC. Translating it yields CASSQYPQPANYGYTF.

The chain combines TRBV6-5 with TRBJ1-1; tentative D call: TRBD1 (5 bases). CDR1 and CDR2 (germline): MNHEY, SVGAGI. This CDR3 is built from 15 residues. The V gene lost 5 bases and the J gene lost 2 bases, with 15 bases spanning the gap. CDR3 bases: TGTGCCAGCAGTCCCCGACAGACACCCAACACTGAAGCTTTCTTT. Translating it yields CASSPRQTPNTEAFF.

This sequence joins TRBV27 and TRBJ1-5; perhaps TRBD1 as D (5 bases). The CDR3 is made up of 15 amino acids. Trimming took 5 bases from V and 7 from J, leaving 18 bases between them. Germline loops: CDR1 MNHEY, CDR2 SMNVEV (reference sequence). The CDR3 nucleotides are TGTGCCAGCAGTCCCCGGGACTGGGTTATGCAGCCCCAGCATTTT. Protein product: CASSPRDWVMQPQHF.

This chain joins TRBV2 and TRBJ2-7, with no clear D. The CDR3 contains 13 residues. Germline V gene sequence: CDR1 SNHLY, CDR2 FYNNEI. The V gene lost 7 bases and the J gene lost 6 bases, with 16 bases spanning the gap. CDR3 bases: TGTGCCAGCACCCGAGAAGTGGGCCTCGAGCAGTACTTC. It yields the protein CASTREVGLEQYF.

The CDR3 bases are TGTGCCAGCAGCCCAGACACAGGGAGAATTGGCGAGCAGTACTTC. It codes for CASSPDTGRIGEQYF. The V call is TRBV7-6, the J call TRBJ2-7; D perhaps matches TRBD1 (6 bases). The CDR3 runs to 15 residues. V was cut by 5 bases and J by 6 bases, with 20 bases left in between. Germline lookup yields CDR1 SGHVS and CDR2 FNYEAQ.

The chain uses TRBV19 and TRBJ1-5; D unclear. The CDR3 is made up of 15 amino acids. Germline CDR1 is LNHDA and CDR2 is SQIVND (reference sequence). V dropped 2 bases and J dropped 0 bases, with 8 bases sitting between them. CDR3 residues: CASSINKNSNQPQHF. CDR3 nucleotides: TGTGCCAGTAGTATAAACAAGAATAGCAATCAGCCCCAGCATTTT.

The chain links TRBV5-4 to TRBJ1-1; D might be TRBD1 (5 bases). Trimming left V 0 bases short and J 5 bases short, with 20 bases between. The CDR3 is 17 residues long. Germline loops: CDR1 SGHNT, CDR2 YYREEE (reference sequence). The CDR3 region is CASSLGPSGVRETEAFF. Here the CDR3 DNA reads TGTGCCAGCAGCTTGGGTCCCTCCGGAGTCAGGGAGACTGAAGCTTTCTTT.

A note on this clone: This specimen includes other DNA sequences encoding the same CDR3. The rearrangement joins TRBV7-2 to TRBJ2-7; the match to TRBD1 covers 8 bases. The CDR3 is 14 residues long. The J segment lost 3 bases and the V segment lost 0 bases, leaving 1 base of the junction unmatched. CDR1 and CDR2 (germline): SGHTA, FQGNSA. CDR3 coding DNA: TGTGCCAGCAGCTTAGCCGGACAGGGCTACGAGCAGTACTTC. Its protein product is CASSLAGQGYEQYF.

The chain couples TRBV18 to TRBJ2-2; a weak D match, TRBD1 (5 bases). The length of the CDR3 is 15 residues. V lost 3 bases to trimming and J lost 3 bases, with 11 bases between them. The germline CDR1 and CDR2 sequences are KGHSH and LQKENI. CDR3 sequence: CASSPTQGDTGELFF. The CDR3 bases are TGTGCCAGCTCACCTACGCAGGGCGACACCGGGGAGCTGTTTTTT.

This chain connects TRBV2 to TRBJ1-1; D ambiguous. The CDR3 totals 11 residues. Germline CDR1 and CDR2: SNHLY and FYNNEI. Trimming pared 7 bases from V and 3 bases from J, leaving 6 bases between. Here the CDR3 DNA reads TGTGCCAGCACCCTTTACACTGAAGCTTTCTTT. Residues: CASTLYTEAFF.

J is TRBJ2-1 and V is TRBV29-1, with D perhaps TRBD1 (6 bases). V was pared by 1 base and J by 3 bases, with 16 bases between. Germline assignment: CDR1 SQVTM and CDR2 ANQGSEA. The CDR3 has 16 residues. CDR3 nucleotide sequence: TGCAGCGTTGAAGGGGGTCAGGGGCCTTACTACAATGAGCAGTTCTTC. It encodes CSVEGGQGPYYNEQFF.

This clone was detected once. The rearrangement links TRBV25-1 to TRBJ1-4; D is unclear. V was cut by 5 bases and J by 1 base, with 14 bases left in between. This CDR3 contains 16 residues. Germline V CDR1 and CDR2: MGHDK, SYGVNS. CDR3 in amino acids: CASSHLGLGTNEKLFF. The CDR3 region has the DNA TGTGCCAGCAGTCACTTAGGGTTGGGAACTAATGAAAAACTGTTTTTT.

This clone was seen only once. The chain recombines TRBV5-6 with TRBJ2-7, with D tentatively TRBD2 (5 bases). Germline CDR1 is SGHDT and CDR2 is YYEEEE. Deletions cut 0 bases from V and 4 bases from J, with 8 bases between. This CDR3 has 13 residues. The CDR3 reads CASSLVGKYEQYF. The CDR3 region has the DNA TGTGCCAGCAGCTTGGTCGGGAAGTACGAGCAGTACTTC.